The rows below give T cell receptor beta chains drawn from one sample of a study of blood T cell repertoires in COVID-19. Using immunoSEQ multiplex PCR, the repertoire was profiled, and TCRdb retains in-frame clones only, with some absent. The data show some 280,000 clones, with approximately 89% seen just once and around an eighth held by the top ten. Material: peripheral blood. Receptor source: an older woman with acute or convalescent COVID-19. The CDR3 runs from the conserved cysteine through the conserved F or W. The order of the fields is D gene, clone size, V gene, J gene, CDR3 DNA, CDR3 protein. D genes are given only for firm matches. Expanded clones are given a class, and other clones once, few, many or no size at all.

D: TRBD2; size: NA; V: TRBV6-2/TRBV6-3; J: TRBJ2-1; DNA: TGTGCCAGCAGCACCGGACTAGCGGGAGTCAATGAGCAGTTCTTC; CDR3: CASSTGLAGVNEQFF
D: TRBD1; size: few; V: TRBV10-3; J: TRBJ1-1; DNA: TGTGCCATCAGAGAGACAGGGCCGGGGACTGAAGCTTTCTTT; CDR3: CAIRETGPGTEAFF
D: NA; size: NA; V: TRBV5-1; J: TRBJ2-2; DNA: TGCGCCAGCAGCTTGGGGGGCTCCGGCACCGGGGAGCTGTTTTTT; CDR3: CASSLGGSGTGELFF
D: NA; size: NA; V: TRBV24-1; J: TRBJ1-5; DNA: TGTGCCACCAGTGCTCCGGATCAGCCCCAGCATTTT; CDR3: CATSAPDQPQHF
D: TRBD2; size: NA; V: TRBV6-4; J: TRBJ2-1; DNA: TGTGCCAGCAGTGTCCTAGCGGGAGCGAGTAATGAGCAGTTCTTC; CDR3: CASSVLAGASNEQFF
D: TRBD1; size: NA; V: TRBV9; J: TRBJ2-7; DNA: TGTGCCAGCAGCGCGTCAGGGGGTGTCTACGAGCAGTACTTC; CDR3: CASSASGGVYEQYF
D: NA; size: NA; V: TRBV5-1; J: TRBJ1-6; DNA: TGCGCCAGCAGCTTGGCTCAGAATTCACCCCTCCACTTT; CDR3: CASSLAQNSPLHF
D: TRBD2; size: NA; V: TRBV27; J: TRBJ2-3; DNA: TGTGCCAGCAGTTGGACTGGGCCTAGCGGACTTCGTAGCACAGATACGCAGTATTTT; CDR3: CASSWTGPSGLRSTDTQYF
D: NA; size: NA; V: TRBV9; J: TRBJ2-1; DNA: TGTGCCAGCAGCGCGCGGGACTCCTACAATGAGCAGTTCTTC; CDR3: CASSARDSYNEQFF
D: TRBD2; size: NA; V: TRBV23-1; J: TRBJ2-7; DNA: TGCGCCAGCAGTCCGAGGAAGTCTAGCGGGCTGTACGAGCAGTACTTC; CDR3: CASSPRKSSGLYEQYF
D: NA; size: NA; V: TRBV18; J: TRBJ2-2; DNA: TGTGCCAGCTCACCAGGGGGCAACACCGGGGAGCTGTTTTTT; CDR3: CASSPGGNTGELFF
D: TRBD2; size: NA; V: TRBV4-3; J: TRBJ2-1; DNA: TGCGCCAGCAGCCAAGATCCCGGACTAGCGGAGAACAATGAGCAGTTCTTC; CDR3: CASSQDPGLAENNEQFF
D: NA; size: NA; V: TRBV29-1; J: TRBJ2-3; DNA: TGCAGCGTTGAACGGGCAGGGGGCACAGATACGCAGTATTTT; CDR3: CSVERAGGTDTQYF
D: TRBD1; size: many; V: TRBV3-1/TRBV3-2; J: TRBJ1-1; DNA: TGTGCCAGCAGCCCCGAATCACAGGGGAAAGCTTTCTTT; CDR3: CASSPESQGKAFF
D: TRBD1; size: NA; V: TRBV4-1; J: TRBJ2-7; DNA: TGCGCCAGCAGCCAAGACGGGACAGGGTACTACGAGCAGTACTTC; CDR3: CASSQDGTGYYEQYF